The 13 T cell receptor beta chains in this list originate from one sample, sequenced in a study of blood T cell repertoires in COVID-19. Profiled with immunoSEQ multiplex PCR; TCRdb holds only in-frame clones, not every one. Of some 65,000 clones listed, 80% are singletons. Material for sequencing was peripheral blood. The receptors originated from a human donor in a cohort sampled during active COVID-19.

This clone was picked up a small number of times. The CDR3 nucleotides are TGTGCCACTCCGGACAGGGGGCGGCATCAGCCCCAGCATTTT. It encodes CATPDRGRHQPQHF. The chain couples TRBV21-1 to TRBJ1-5; the table's TRBD1 call for D was not verified on the DNA. TRBV21-1 is shown as a pseudogene. The length of the CDR3 is 14 residues.

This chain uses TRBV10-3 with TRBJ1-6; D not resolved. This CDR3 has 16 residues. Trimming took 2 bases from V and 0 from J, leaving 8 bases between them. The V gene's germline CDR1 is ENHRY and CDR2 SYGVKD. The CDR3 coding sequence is TGTGCCATCAGTGAGGGCCGAAGCTCCTATAATTCACCCCTCCACTTT. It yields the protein CAISEGRSSYNSPLHF.

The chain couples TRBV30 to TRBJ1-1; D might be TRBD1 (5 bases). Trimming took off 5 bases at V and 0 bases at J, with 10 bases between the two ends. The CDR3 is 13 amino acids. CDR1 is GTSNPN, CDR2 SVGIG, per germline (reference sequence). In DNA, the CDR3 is TGTGCCTGGGTACAGGAAATGAACACTGAAGCTTTCTTT. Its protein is CAWVQEMNTEAFF.

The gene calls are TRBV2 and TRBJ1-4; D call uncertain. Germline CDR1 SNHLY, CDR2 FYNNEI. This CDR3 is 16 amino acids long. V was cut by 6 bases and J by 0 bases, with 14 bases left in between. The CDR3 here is CASSWSRVATNEKLFF. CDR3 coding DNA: TGTGCCAGCAGCTGGTCCCGGGTTGCAACTAATGAAAAACTGTTTTTT.

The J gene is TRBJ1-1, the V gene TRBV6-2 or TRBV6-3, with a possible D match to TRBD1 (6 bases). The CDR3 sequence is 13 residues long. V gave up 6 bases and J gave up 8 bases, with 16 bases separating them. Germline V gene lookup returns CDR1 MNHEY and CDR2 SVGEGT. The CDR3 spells CASSSGVTLEAFF. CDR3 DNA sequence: TGTGCCAGCAGCTCAGGGGTGACCCTCGAAGCTTTCTTT.

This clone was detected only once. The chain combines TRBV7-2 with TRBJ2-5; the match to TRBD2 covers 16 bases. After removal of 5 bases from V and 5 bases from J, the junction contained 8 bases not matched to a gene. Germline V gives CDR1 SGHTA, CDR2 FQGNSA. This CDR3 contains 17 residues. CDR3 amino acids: CASSAGTSGRAGETQYF. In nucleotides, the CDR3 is TGTGCCAGCAGCGCCGGGACTAGCGGGAGGGCTGGGGAGACCCAGTACTTC.

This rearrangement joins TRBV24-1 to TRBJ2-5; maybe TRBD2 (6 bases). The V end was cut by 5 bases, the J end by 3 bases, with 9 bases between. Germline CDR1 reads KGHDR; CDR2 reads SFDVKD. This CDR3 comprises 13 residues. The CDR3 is CATSVGGEETQYF. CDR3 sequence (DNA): TGTGCCACCAGTGTAGGAGGGGAAGAGACCCAGTACTTC.

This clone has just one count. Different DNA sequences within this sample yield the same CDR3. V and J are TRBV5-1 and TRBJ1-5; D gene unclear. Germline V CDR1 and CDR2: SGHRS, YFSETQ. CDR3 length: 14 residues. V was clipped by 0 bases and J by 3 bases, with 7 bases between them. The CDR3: CASSLGGNNQPQHF. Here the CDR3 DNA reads TGCGCCAGCAGCTTGGGAGGAAACAATCAGCCCCAGCATTTT.

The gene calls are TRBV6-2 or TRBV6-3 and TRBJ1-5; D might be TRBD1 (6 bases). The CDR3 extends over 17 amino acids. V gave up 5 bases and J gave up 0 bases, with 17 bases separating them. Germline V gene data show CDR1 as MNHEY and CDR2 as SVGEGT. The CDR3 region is CASSPRQARNSNQPQHF. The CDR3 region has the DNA TGTGCCAGCAGTCCCCGACAGGCACGAAATAGCAATCAGCCCCAGCATTTT.

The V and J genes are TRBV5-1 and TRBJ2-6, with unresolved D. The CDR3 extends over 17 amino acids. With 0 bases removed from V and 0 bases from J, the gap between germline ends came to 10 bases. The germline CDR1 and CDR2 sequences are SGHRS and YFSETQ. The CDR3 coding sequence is TGCGCCAGCAGCTTGGAAGTAGTTAGCTCTGGGGCCAACGTCCTGACTTTC. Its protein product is CASSLEVVSSGANVLTF.

The DNA of the CDR3 is TGCGCCAGCAGCTTGGGTTTTGGTACTGCGACAAACTACGAGCAGTACTTC. Translation: CASSLGFGTATNYEQYF. The V and J genes are TRBV5-1 and TRBJ2-7; unclear D gene. The ends were cut back, 0 bases at V and 3 bases at J, with 19 bases in the middle. The CDR3 has 17 residues. Germline values: CDR1 SGHRS, CDR2 YFSETQ.

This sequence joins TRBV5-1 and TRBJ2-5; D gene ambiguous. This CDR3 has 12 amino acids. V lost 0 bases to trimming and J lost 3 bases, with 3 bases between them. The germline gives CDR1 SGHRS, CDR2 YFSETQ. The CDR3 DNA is TGCGCCAGCAGCTTGGCCGAAGAGACCCAGTACTTC. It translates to CASSLAEETQYF. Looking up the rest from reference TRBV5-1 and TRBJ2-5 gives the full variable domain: KAGVTQTPRYLIKTRGQQVTLSCSPISGHRSVSWYQQTPGQGLQFLFEYFSETQRNKGNFPGRFSGRQFSNSRSEMNVSTLELGDSALYLCASSLAEETQYFGPGTRLLVL.

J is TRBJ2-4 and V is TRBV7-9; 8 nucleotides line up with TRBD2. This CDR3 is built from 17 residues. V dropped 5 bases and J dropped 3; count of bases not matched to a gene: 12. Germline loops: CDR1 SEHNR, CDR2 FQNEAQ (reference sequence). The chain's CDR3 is CASSPAGDSLVKNIQYF. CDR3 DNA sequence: TGTGCCAGCAGCCCAGCGGGGGATTCGTTGGTCAAAAACATTCAGTACTTC.